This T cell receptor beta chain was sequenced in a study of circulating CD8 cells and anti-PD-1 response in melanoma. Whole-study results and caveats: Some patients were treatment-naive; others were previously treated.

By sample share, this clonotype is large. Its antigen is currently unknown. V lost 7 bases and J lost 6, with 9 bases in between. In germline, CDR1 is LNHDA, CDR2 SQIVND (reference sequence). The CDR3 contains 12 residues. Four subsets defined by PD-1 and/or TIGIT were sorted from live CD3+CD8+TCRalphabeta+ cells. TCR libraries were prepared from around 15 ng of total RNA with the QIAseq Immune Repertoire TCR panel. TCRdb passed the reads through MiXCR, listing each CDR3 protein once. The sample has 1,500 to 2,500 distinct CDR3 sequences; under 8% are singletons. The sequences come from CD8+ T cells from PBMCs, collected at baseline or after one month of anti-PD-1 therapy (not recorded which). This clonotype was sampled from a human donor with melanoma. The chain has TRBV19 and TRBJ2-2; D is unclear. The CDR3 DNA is TGTGCCAGTACTCCCCGCCCCGGGGAGCTGTTTTTT. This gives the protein CASTPRPGELFF.